The clone carrying this T cell receptor beta chain was seen more than once but under ten times. No antigen is known for it. From the 5' RACE reads, TCRdb called clonotypes with MiXCR, one entry per CDR3 protein. The sample lists some 450,000 distinct CDR3 sequences; 15% to 25% were seen once. This sample is part of a study of T-cell memory formation after mild COVID-19. Study findings and constraints: Clones that got smaller from day 15 to 85 had even CD4/CD8, while clones growing later tipped toward CD4+.

The sample consisted of PBMCs or a T cell subset sorted from them (not recorded which). The TCR was taken from an adult woman who had mild COVID-19 (a few samples of this study predate the infection). Cell type and time point are not known.

The CDR3 region is CASSSGQGRDTQYF. The CDR3 DNA is TGTGCCAGCAGCTCGGGACAGGGGAGAGATACGCAGTATTTT. This chain connects TRBV7-6 to TRBJ2-3; 10 bases map to TRBD1. Per the germline V gene, CDR1 is SGHVS and CDR2 is FNYEAQ. The ends lost 4 bases at V and 5 bases at J; junction bases unmatched: 3. This CDR3 comprises 14 residues.